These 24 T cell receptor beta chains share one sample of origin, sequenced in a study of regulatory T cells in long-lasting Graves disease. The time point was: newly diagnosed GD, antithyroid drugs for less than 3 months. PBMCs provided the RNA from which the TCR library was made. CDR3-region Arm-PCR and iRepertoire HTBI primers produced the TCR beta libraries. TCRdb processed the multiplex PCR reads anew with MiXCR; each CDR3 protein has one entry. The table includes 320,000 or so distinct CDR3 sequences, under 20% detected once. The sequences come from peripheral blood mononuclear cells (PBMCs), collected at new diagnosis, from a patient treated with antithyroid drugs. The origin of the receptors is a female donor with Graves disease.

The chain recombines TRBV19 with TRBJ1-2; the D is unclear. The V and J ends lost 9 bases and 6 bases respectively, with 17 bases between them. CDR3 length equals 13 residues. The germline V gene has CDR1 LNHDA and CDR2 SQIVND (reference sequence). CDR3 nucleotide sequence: TGTGCCAGACAACTAAAGGGAGGCAATGGCTACACCTTC. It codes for CARQLKGGNGYTF. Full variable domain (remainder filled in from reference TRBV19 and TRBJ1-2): DGGITQSPKYLFRKEGQNVTLSCEQNLNHDAMYWYRQDPGQGLRLIYYSQIVNDFQKGDIAEGYSVSREKKESFPLTVTSAQKNPTAFYLCARQLKGGNGYTFGSGTRLTVV.

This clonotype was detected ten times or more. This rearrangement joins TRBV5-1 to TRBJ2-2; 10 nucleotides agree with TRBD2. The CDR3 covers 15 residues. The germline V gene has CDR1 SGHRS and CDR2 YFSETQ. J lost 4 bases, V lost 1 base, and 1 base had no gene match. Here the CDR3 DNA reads TGCGCCAGCAGCTTGCTAGCGGGAGTCACCGGGGAGCTGTTTTTT. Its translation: CASSLLAGVTGELFF.

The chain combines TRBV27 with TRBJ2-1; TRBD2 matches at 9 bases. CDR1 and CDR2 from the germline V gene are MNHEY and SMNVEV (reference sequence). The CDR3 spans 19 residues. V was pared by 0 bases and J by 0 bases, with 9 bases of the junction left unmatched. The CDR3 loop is CASSLSSASGVRSYNEQFF. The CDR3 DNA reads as TGTGCCAGCAGTTTATCGTCAGCTAGCGGGGTTCGCTCCTACAATGAGCAGTTCTTC.

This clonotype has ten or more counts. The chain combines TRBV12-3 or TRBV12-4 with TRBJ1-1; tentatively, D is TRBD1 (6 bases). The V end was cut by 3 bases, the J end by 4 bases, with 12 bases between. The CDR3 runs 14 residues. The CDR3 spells CASSFSTRGTEAFF. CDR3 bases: TGTGCCAGCAGTTTTAGTACCAGGGGCACTGAAGCTTTCTTT.

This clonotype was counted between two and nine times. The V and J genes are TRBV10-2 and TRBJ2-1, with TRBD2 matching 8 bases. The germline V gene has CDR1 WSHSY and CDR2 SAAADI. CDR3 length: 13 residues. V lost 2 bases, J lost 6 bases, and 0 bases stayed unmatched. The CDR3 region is CASSETSGNEQFF. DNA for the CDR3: TGCGCCAGCAGTGAGACTAGCGGCAATGAGCAGTTCTTC.

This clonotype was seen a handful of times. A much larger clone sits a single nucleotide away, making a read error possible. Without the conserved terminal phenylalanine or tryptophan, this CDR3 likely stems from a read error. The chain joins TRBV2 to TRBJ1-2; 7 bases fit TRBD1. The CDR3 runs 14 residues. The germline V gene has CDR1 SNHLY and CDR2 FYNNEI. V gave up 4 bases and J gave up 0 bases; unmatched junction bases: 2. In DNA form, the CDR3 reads TGTGCCAGCAGTGGGGACAGAGCTAACTATGGCTACACCTCC. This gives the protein CASSGDRANYGYTS.

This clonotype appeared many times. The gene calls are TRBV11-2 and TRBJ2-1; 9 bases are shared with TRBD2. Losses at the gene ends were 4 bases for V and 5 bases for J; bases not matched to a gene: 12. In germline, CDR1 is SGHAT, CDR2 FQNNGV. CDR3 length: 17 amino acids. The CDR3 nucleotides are TGTGCCAGCAGCTCAACACCTCGACTAGCGGTTAACAATGAGCAGTTCTTC. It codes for CASSSTPRLAVNNEQFF.

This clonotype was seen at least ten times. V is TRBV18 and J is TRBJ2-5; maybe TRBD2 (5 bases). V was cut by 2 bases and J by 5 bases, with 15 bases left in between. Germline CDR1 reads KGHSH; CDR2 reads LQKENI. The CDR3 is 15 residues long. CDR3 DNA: TGTGCCAGCTCACCAGCGAGAGGAAGGGAGGAGACCCAGTACTTC. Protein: CASSPARGREETQYF.

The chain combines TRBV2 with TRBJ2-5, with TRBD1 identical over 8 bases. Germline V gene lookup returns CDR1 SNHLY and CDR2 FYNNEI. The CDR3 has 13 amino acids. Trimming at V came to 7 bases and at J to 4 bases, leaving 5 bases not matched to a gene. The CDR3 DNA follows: TGTGCCAGCATTCACAGGGGGGTAGAGACCCAGTACTTC. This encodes CASIHRGVETQYF.

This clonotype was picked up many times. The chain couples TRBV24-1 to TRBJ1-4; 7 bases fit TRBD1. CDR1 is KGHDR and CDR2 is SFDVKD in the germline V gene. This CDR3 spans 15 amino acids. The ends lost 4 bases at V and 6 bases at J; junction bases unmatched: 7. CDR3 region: CATSDPNRGDEKLFF. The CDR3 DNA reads TGTGCCACCAGTGACCCTAACAGGGGTGATGAAAAACTGTTTTTT.

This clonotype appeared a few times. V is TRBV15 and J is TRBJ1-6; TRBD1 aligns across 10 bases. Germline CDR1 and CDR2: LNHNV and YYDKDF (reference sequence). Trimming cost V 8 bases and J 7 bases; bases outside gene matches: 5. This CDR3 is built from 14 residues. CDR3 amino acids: CATRLGQGNSPLHF. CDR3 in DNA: TGTGCCACCCGGCTGGGACAGGGGAATTCACCCCTCCACTTT.

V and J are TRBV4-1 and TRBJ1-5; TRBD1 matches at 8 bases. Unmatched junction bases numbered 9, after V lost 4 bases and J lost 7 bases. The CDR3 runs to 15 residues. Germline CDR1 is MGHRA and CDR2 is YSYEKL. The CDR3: CASSPGGQGSQPQHF. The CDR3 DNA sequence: TGCGCCAGCAGCCCAGGAGGACAGGGCAGCCAGCCCCAGCATTTT.

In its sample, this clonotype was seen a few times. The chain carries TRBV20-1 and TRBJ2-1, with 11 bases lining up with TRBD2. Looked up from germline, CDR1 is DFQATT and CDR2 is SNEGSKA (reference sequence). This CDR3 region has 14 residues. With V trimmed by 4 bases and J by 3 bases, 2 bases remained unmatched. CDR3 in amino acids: CSAKGLADYNEQFF. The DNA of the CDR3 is TGCAGTGCTAAGGGACTAGCGGACTACAATGAGCAGTTCTTC.

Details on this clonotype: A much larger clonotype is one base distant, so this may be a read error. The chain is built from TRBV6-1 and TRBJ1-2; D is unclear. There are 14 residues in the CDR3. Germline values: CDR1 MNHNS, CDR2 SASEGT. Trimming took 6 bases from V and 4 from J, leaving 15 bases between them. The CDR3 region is CASRPPRLSYGYTF. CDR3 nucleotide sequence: TGTGCCAGCAGGCCACCTCGTCTGAGCTATGGCTACACCTTC.

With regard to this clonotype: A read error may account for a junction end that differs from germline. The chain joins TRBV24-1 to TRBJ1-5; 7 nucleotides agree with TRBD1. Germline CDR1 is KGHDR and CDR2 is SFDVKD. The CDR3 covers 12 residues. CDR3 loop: CTTGQANQPQHF. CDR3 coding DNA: TGTACCACCGGACAGGCGAATCAGCCCCAGCATTTT.

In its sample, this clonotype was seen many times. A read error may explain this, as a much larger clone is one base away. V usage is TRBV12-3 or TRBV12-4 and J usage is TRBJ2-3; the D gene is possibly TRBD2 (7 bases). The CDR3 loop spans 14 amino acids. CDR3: CASSLGGRTDTRYF. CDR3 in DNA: TGTGCCAGCAGTCTGGGGGGGCGAACAGATACGCGGTATTTT.

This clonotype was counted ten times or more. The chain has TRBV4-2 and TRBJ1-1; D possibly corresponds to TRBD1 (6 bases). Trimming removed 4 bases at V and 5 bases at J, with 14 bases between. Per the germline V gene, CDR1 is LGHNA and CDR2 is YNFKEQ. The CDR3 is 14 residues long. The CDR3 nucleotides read TGTGCCAGCAGCCCGGGACACCCCCAGACTGAAGCTTTCTTT. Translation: CASSPGHPQTEAFF.

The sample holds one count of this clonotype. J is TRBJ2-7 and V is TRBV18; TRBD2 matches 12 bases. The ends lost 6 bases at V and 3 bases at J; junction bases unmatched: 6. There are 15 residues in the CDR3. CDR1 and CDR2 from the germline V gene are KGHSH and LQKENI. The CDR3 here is CASSQMGLAGYEQYF. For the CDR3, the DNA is TGTGCCAGCTCCCAAATGGGACTAGCGGGCTACGAGCAGTACTTC.

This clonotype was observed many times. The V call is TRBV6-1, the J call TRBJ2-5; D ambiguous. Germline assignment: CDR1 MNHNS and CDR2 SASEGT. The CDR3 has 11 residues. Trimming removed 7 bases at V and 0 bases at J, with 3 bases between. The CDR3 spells CASNDQETQYF. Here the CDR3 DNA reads TGTGCCAGCAATGACCAAGAGACCCAGTACTTC.

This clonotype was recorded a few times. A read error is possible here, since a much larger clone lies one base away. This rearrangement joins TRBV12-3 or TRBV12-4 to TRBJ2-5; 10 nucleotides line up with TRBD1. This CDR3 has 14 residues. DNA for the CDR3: TGTGCCGGCAGTACTGGACAGGGGGGGGAGACCCAGTACTTC. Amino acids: CAGSTGQGGETQYF.

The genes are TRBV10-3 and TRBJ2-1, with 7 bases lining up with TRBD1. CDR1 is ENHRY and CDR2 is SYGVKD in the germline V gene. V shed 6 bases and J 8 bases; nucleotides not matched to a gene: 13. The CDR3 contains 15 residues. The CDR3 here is CAISLGQGVVDEQFF. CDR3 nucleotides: TGTGCCATCAGCCTGGGGCAGGGGGTTGTGGATGAGCAGTTCTTC.

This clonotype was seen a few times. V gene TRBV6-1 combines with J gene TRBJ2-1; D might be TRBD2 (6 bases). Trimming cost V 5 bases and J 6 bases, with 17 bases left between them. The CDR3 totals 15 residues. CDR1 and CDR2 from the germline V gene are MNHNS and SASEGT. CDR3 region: CASSKPGLMGNEQFF. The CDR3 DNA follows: TGTGCCAGCAGTAAACCGGGACTCATGGGCAATGAGCAGTTCTTC.

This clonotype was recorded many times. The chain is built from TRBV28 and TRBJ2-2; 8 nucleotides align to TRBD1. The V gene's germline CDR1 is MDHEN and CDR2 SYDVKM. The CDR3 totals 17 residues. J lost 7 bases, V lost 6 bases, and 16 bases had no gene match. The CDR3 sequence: CASSSENGQGKDGELFF. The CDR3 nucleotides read TGTGCCAGCAGCTCCGAGAACGGACAGGGCAAAGACGGGGAGCTGTTTTTT.

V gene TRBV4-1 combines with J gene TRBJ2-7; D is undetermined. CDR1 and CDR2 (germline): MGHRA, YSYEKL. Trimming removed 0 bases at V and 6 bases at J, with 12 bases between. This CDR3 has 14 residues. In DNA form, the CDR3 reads TGCGCCAGCAGCCAAGATGGGCTAGGTGGCGAGCAGTACTTC. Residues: CASSQDGLGGEQYF.